This note documents a single TCR beta chain sequence. The data derive from a study of shared T cell receptors in the human thymus. Trimming removed 4 bases at V and 7 bases at J, with 8 bases between. This CDR3 region has 11 residues. From germline, CDR1 is MNHEY and CDR2 SMNVEV (reference sequence). The table came from immunoSEQ multiplex PCR; TCRdb's copy has only in-frame clones and leaves some out. The sample lists 700,000 or so clones; approximately 83% were seen once. The same sample was also studied in work on human thymus T cells.

This receptor was taken from a girl under three years old with a congenital heart defect. Sample: thymocytes. V gene TRBV27 combines with J gene TRBJ2-7, with no clear D. This chain's CDR3 is CASSYGREQYF. In nucleotides, the CDR3 is TGTGCCAGCAGTTATGGGCGTGAGCAGTACTTC.